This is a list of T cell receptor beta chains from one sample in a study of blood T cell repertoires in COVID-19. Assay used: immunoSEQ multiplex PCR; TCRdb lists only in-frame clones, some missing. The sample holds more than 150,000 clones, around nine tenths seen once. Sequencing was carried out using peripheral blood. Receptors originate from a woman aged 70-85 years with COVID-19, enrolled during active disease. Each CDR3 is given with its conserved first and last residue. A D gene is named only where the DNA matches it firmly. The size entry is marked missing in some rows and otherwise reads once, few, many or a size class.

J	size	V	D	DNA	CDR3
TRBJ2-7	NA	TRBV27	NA	TGTGCCAGCTCGAGCTCCTACGAGCAGTACTTC	CASSSSYEQYF
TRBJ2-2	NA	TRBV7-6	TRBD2	TGTGCCAGCAGCTTAAGCGGGAGGGGGCCCGGGGAGCTGTTTTTT	CASSLSGRGPGELFF
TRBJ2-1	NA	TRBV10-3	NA	TGTGCCATCAGTTCTCCAGATGAGCAGTTCTTC	CAISSPDEQFF
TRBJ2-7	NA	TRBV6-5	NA	TGTGCCAGCAGTTACTCGATTCAGGGATCCTACGAGCAGTACTTC	CASSYSIQGSYEQYF
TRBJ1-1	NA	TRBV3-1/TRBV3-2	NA	TGTGCCAGCAGGCAGGAGGGGATGAACACTGAAGCTTTCTTT	CASRQEGMNTEAFF
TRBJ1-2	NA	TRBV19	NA	TGTGCCAGTAGTACACAAGTCAACTATGGCTACACCTTC	CASSTQVNYGYTF
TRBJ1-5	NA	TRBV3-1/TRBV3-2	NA	TGTGCCAGCAGCCTCGGACAGCCGCGGGATCAGCCCCAGCATTTT	CASSLGQPRDQPQHF
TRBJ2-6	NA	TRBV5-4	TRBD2	TGTGCCAGCAGCTTGGGCGGGAGAGGGGCCAACGTCCTGACTTTC	CASSLGGRGANVLTF
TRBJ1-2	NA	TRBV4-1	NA	TGCGCCAGCAGCCAAAAGAAGGACTCAGACTATGGCTACACCTTC	CASSQKKDSDYGYTF
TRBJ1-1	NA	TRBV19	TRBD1	TGTGCCAGTAGTCGCCGACAGGGGGCGGCTAGGAACACTGAAGCTTTCTTT	CASSRRQGAARNTEAFF
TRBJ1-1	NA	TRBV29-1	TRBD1	TGCAGCGCCCAATCACAGGGGTCGGTCACTGAAGCTTTCTTT	CSAQSQGSVTEAFF
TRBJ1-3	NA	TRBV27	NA	TGTGCCAGCAGTGCAAACAGGGTAAACTCTGGAAACACCATATATTTT	CASSANRVNSGNTIYF
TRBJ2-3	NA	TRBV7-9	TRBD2	TGTGCCAGCGCCCGAGCGGGAGGGGGCACAGATACGCAGTATTTT	CASARAGGGTDTQYF
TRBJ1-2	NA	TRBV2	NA	TGTGCCAGCAGGGGACTGGCCCTCCAGGGCTACACCTTC	CASRGLALQGYTF
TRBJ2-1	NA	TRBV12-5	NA	TGTGCTAGTGCCATTCACAATGAGCAGTTCTTC	CASAIHNEQFF
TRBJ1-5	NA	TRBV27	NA	TGTGCCAGCAGCCTACAGGGATCAGGCAATCAGCCCCAGCATTTT	CASSLQGSGNQPQHF
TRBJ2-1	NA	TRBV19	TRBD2	TGTGCCAGTAGTTTAGGGCTAGCGGGAGGTTATGCCTACAATGAGCAGTTCTTC	CASSLGLAGGYAYNEQFF
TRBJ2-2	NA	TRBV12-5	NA	TGTGCTAGTGGTTCGGAAACGGGAGCGAATGGGGAGCTGTTTTTT	CASGSETGANGELFF
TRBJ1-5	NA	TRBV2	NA	TGTGCCAGCAGTGAGAGAGGGCGGGGTCAGCCCCAGCATTTT	CASSERGRGQPQHF
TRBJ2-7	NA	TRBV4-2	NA	TGTGCCAGCAGCCAAGTCAGGGCGGTCGATTCGCAGTACTTC	CASSQVRAVDSQYF
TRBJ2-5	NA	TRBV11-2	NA	TGTGCCAGCAGAAAGATGGGTAGCGGAAACCAAGAGACCCAGTACTTC	CASRKMGSGNQETQYF
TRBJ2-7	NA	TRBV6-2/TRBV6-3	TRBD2	TGTGCCAGCAGTTGGCCCGAATGGACTAGCGTCTACGAGCAGTACTTC	CASSWPEWTSVYEQYF
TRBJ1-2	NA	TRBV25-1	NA	TGTGCCAGCAGCTGGGGAGGGGACTATGGCTACACCTTC	CASSWGGDYGYTF
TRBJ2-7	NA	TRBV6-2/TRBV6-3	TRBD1	TGTGCCAGCAGTGATTTCGGGACAGGGGTTTCTTACGAGCAGTACTTC	CASSDFGTGVSYEQYF
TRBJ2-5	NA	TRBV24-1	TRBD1	TGTGCCACCAGTGATCCCGGGACAGGGTGGGAGACCCAGTACTTC	CATSDPGTGWETQYF
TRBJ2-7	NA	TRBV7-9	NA	TGTGCCAGCAGCTTAGACAGCGGCGTGGTCAATTACGAGCAGTACTTC	CASSLDSGVVNYEQYF
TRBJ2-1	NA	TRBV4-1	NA	TGCGCCAGCAGCCAAGATTCCTCGCGGTTCTACAATGAGCAGTTCTTC	CASSQDSSRFYNEQFF
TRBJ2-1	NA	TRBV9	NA	TGTGCCAGCAGCCTGGACACCTCCTCCTACAATGAGCAGTTCTTC	CASSLDTSSYNEQFF
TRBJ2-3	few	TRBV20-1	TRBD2	TGCAGTGCTAGTTGGACTAGCGGGAGGGCAACGGATACGCAGTATTTT	CSASWTSGRATDTQYF
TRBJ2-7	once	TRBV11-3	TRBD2	TGTGCCAGCAGCTCGGGACTAGCGTTTAGCCACGAGCAGTACTTC	CASSSGLAFSHEQYF
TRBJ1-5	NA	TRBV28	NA	TGTGCCAGCAGTTCGGGGGGGGTTCAGCCCCAGCATTTT	CASSSGGVQPQHF
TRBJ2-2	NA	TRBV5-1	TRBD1	TGCGCCAGCGGAACCGGGACAGGGTCTCCCGGGGAGCTGTTTTTT	CASGTGTGSPGELFF
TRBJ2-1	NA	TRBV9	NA	TGTGCCAGCAGCGTAGAGTGGCAGGATAATGAGCAGTTCTTC	CASSVEWQDNEQFF
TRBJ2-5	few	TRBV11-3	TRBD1	TGTGCCAGCAGCCCCCAAGCCGGGACAGGGCAAGAGACCCAGTACTTC	CASSPQAGTGQETQYF
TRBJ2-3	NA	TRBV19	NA	TGTGCCAGTAGCCCACAGTGGGGCACAGATACGCAGTATTTT	CASSPQWGTDTQYF
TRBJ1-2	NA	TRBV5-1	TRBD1	TGCGCCAGCAGCTTGGGGGACAGGGTTCTCTATGGCTACACCTTC	CASSLGDRVLYGYTF
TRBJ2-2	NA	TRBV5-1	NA	TGCGCCAGCAGCCTCCGGACATACCCGAACACCGGGGAGCTGTTTTTT	CASSLRTYPNTGELFF
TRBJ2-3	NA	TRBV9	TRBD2	TGTGCCAGCAGCGTAGATAGTTATGGACTAGCTGTTAGCACAGATACGCAGTATTTT	CASSVDSYGLAVSTDTQYF
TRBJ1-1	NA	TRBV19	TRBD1	TGTGCCAGTAGTCTTCAGGGGGTGAACACTGAAGCTTTCTTT	CASSLQGVNTEAFF
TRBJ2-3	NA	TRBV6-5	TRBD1	TGTGCCAGCACCCGGGACAGGAGCACAGATACGCAGTATTTT	CASTRDRSTDTQYF
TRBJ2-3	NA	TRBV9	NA	TGTGCCAGCGCAACTAGTTTTGGCACAGATACGCAGTATTTT	CASATSFGTDTQYF
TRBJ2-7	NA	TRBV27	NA	TGTGCCAGCAGTTTTCACGCAGCGTCGAACTCCTACGAGCAGTACTTC	CASSFHAASNSYEQYF
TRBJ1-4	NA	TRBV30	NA	TGTGCCTGGGGACAGAATGAAAAACTGTTTTTT	CAWGQNEKLFF
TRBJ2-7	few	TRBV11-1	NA	TGTGCCAGCAGCTCGAACGGGACAATTCGATTC	CASSSNGTIRF
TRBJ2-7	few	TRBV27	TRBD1	TGTGCCAGCAGGGACAACAGGGGTCCCTACGAGCAGTACTTC	CASRDNRGPYEQYF
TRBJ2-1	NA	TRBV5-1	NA	TGCGCCAGCAGCCTGAGGCCCGTAGCCCTAGCTTCCAGCTCCTACAATGAGCAGTTCTTC	CASSLRPVALASSSYNEQFF
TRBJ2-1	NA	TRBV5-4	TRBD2	TGTGCCAGCAGCCCGGGACTAGCGAGAGAGAGGACCTACAATGAGCAGTTCTTC	CASSPGLARERTYNEQFF
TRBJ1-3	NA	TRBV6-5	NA	TGTGCCAGCAGAAGGGGTTCTGGAAACACCATATATTTT	CASRRGSGNTIYF
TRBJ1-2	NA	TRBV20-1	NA	TGCAGTGCTAGGGAGGGCTATGGCTACACCTTC	CSAREGYGYTF
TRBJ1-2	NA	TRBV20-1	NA	TGCAGTGCTAGGGCGGATTATGGCTACACCTTC	CSARADYGYTF
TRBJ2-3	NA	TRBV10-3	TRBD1	TGTGCCATCAGTGACAGGACAGGGGGTGCAGATACGCAGTATTTT	CAISDRTGGADTQYF
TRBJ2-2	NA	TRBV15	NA	TGTGCCACCAGTTTCCGCGCGAACACCGGGGAGCTGTTTTTT	CATSFRANTGELFF
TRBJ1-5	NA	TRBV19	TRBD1	TGTGCCAGTAGTATCGGGGACAGGTGGCAGCCCCAGCATTTT	CASSIGDRWQPQHF
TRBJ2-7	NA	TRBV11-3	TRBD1	TGTGCCAGCAGCGAAGGACCGACAGGGCGCTACGAGCAGTACTTC	CASSEGPTGRYEQYF
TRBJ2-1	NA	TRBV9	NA	TGTGCCAGCAGCGTAAGGAGGTGGGATGAGCAGTTCTTC	CASSVRRWDEQFF
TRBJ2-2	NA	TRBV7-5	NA	TGTGCCAGAAGCTTAACAGACCCCGGGACAGTTAACACCGGGGAGCTGTTTTTT	CARSLTDPGTVNTGELFF
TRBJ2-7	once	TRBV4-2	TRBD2	TGTGCCAGCAGCCAAGGACTAGCGGGGGACTACGAGCAGTACTTC	CASSQGLAGDYEQYF
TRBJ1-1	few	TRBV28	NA	TGTGCCAGCAAGTCGCCAGGGGAAATTCTCAACACTGAAGCTTTCTTT	CASKSPGEILNTEAFF
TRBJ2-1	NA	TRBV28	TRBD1	TGTGCCAGCAATTCGGACAGGGGAACCCTACGGTACAATGAGCAGTTCTTC	CASNSDRGTLRYNEQFF